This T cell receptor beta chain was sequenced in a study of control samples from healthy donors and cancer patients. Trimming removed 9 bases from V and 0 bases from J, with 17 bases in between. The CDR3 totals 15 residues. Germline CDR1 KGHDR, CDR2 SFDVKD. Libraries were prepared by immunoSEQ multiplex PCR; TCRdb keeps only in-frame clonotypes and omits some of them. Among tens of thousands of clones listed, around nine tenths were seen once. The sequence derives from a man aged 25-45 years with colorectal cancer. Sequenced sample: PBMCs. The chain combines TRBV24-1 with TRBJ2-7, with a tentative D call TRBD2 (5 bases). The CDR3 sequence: CATEGWGSNSYEQYF. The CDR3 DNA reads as TGTGCCACCGAGGGTTGGGGTTCCAACTCCTACGAGCAGTACTTC.